This T cell receptor beta chain appears in the sequencing data of a study of regulatory T cells in long-lasting Graves disease. Overall study: Antithyroid drugs had been taken under 3 months by newly diagnosed Graves' patients.

The time point denotes: newly diagnosed GD, antithyroid drugs for less than 3 months. PBMC-extracted RNA yielded the TCR library. An endocrinology department in Xi'an, China, supplied the patients. In its sample, this clonotype was seen many times. Both iRepertoire HTBI primers and Arm-PCR of CDR3 regions were used to build the TCR beta libraries. TCRdb reprocessed the multiplex PCR reads with MiXCR, giving one entry per CDR3 protein. The table lists fewer than 550,000 distinct CDR3 sequences, about 15% of them singletons. The same sample was also studied in work on T cells in Graves' hyperthyroidism and ophthalmopathy. As that study records: In blood, most of the thyroid clonotypes expanded above 0.001 were also present.

This clonotype was sampled from a woman aged 35 to 60 with Graves disease. The sequences come from peripheral blood mononuclear cells (PBMCs), collected at new diagnosis, from a patient treated with antithyroid drugs.

The CDR3 loop is CASSPERAAGELFF. CDR3 in DNA: TGTGCCAGCAGCCCAGAGAGGGCCGCCGGGGAGCTGTTTTTT. V and J are TRBV13 and TRBJ2-2, with D possibly TRBD2 on 5 matching bases. Per the germline V gene, CDR1 is PRHDT and CDR2 is FYEKMQ (reference sequence). Trimming left V 5 bases short and J 6 bases short, with 13 bases between. CDR3 size: 14 residues.